A single sample is the source of the 17 T cell receptor beta chains below, sequenced in a study of blood T cell repertoires in COVID-19. Using immunoSEQ multiplex PCR, the repertoire was profiled, and TCRdb retains in-frame clones only, with some absent. The repertoire has around 130,000 clones, 70% to 90% of them found once; the top ten carry 3% to 5%. The specimen sequenced was peripheral blood. These receptors all come from a man aged 55 to 70 with acute or convalescent COVID-19.

A single count supports this clone. The chain couples TRBV28 to TRBJ2-4, with D possibly matching TRBD1 (5 bases). The CDR3 spans 14 residues. From germline, CDR1 is MDHEN and CDR2 SYDVKM. Trimming pared 6 bases from V and 6 bases from J, leaving 15 bases between. This chain's CDR3 is CASSPLGQGNIQYF. The CDR3 bases are TGTGCCAGCAGCCCCTTGGGGCAGGGAAACATTCAGTACTTC.

The chain couples TRBV9 to TRBJ2-1, with D possibly TRBD2 on 6 matching bases. CDR1 and CDR2 (germline): SGDLS, YYNGEE. The CDR3 is 16 amino acids. The V end lost 4 bases, the J end lost 0 bases, and 14 bases lay between the germline ends. The CDR3 loop is CASSPWRDLSYNEQFF. The DNA of the CDR3 is TGTGCCAGCAGCCCTTGGCGGGACCTCTCCTACAATGAGCAGTTCTTC.

This clone was picked up one time. V gene TRBV5-1 combines with J gene TRBJ2-3; the match to TRBD2 covers 13 bases. Per germline, CDR1 SGHRS and CDR2 YFSETQ. There are 15 residues in the CDR3. V shed 4 bases and J 6 bases; nucleotides not matched to a gene: 5. Written as DNA, the CDR3 is TGCGCCAGCAGCCCAGGACTAGCGGGAGCGGATACGCAGTATTTT. It translates to CASSPGLAGADTQYF.

V and J are TRBV4-1 and TRBJ2-7; possibly TRBD1 for D (6 bases). This CDR3 is 16 amino acids long. Trimming took off 4 bases at V and 3 bases at J, with 19 bases between the two ends. Germline assignment: CDR1 MGHRA and CDR2 YSYEKL. In DNA form, the CDR3 reads TGCGCCAGCAGCCTCACGACAGGAGACCTTATCTACGAGCAGTACTTC. Translation gives CASSLTTGDLIYEQYF.

The gene calls are TRBV4-3 and TRBJ2-5, with TRBD2 identical over 11 bases. From germline, CDR1 is LGHNA and CDR2 YSLEER. The V segment lost 4 bases and the J segment 4 bases; nucleotides outside the gene matches: 8. This CDR3 has 16 amino acids. CDR3 loop: CASSPLGGLAAETQYF. In DNA, the CDR3 is TGCGCCAGCAGCCCCCTGGGGGGACTAGCGGCAGAGACCCAGTACTTC.

This clone was counted once. The J gene is TRBJ2-1, the V gene TRBV11-1, with 9 bases fitting TRBD1. V lost 5 bases and J lost 8; bases outside the gene matches: 7. The germline V gene has CDR1 SGHAT and CDR2 FQDESV (reference sequence). This CDR3 has 14 residues. The CDR3 nucleotides read TGTGCCAGCAGCCCCCGGGACAGGGACGATGAGCAGTTCTTC. It translates to CASSPRDRDDEQFF.

DNA for the CDR3: TGTGCCAGCAGCCTGGGACGGAGGAGCTCCTATAATTCACCCCTCCACTTT. Protein product: CASSLGRRSSYNSPLHF. This rearrangement joins TRBV5-8 to TRBJ1-6; D perhaps matches TRBD1 (5 bases). This CDR3 spans 17 amino acids. Germline CDR1 is SGHTS and CDR2 is YDEGEE. V dropped 4 bases and J dropped 0 bases, with 14 bases sitting between them. The complete variable domain, with remaining parts taken from reference TRBV5-8 and TRBJ1-6, reads EAGVTQSPTHLIKTRGQQATLRCSPISGHTSVYWYQQALGLGLQFLLWYDEGEERNRGNFPPRFSGRQFPNYSSELNVNALELEDSALYLCASSLGRRSSYNSPLHFGNGTRLTVT.

The V call is TRBV18, the J call TRBJ1-5; no clear D. This CDR3 region has 14 residues. Looked up from germline, CDR1 is KGHSH and CDR2 is LQKENI. V was pared by 2 bases and J by 4 bases, with 9 bases between. CDR3 bases: TGTGCCAGCTCACCAAGGGAGGGTAATCAGCCCCAGCATTTT. Translating gives CASSPREGNQPQHF.

The rearrangement joins TRBV27 to TRBJ2-2, with 10 bases lining up with TRBD2. The CDR3 consists of 18 residues. Germline V gene sequence: CDR1 MNHEY, CDR2 SMNVEV (reference sequence). Trimming removed 7 bases from V and 9 bases from J; junction bases left unmatched: 20. The CDR3 region is CASTNQPGASGRSRELFF. CDR3 in DNA: TGTGCCAGCACTAACCAGCCAGGAGCTAGCGGGAGAAGCCGGGAGCTGTTTTTT.

The chain couples TRBV20-1 to TRBJ1-5; no definite D call. The germline V gene encodes CDR1 DFQATT and CDR2 SNEGSKA (reference sequence). This CDR3 contains 15 residues. Trimming shortened V by 3 bases and J by 0 bases, and 12 bases separated the two germline ends. The DNA of the CDR3 is TGCAGTGCTAGTCGCGGCAGTAATAGCAATCAGCCCCAGCATTTT. Encoded protein: CSASRGSNSNQPQHF.

CDR3 nucleotide sequence: TGTGCCAGCAGCAAAGATAAAGGACAGGGCCGGTATGGCTACACCTTC. Translated: CASSKDKGQGRYGYTF. The chain links TRBV21-1 to TRBJ1-2; TRBD1, the table's D call, lacks a check against the DNA. TRBV21-1 is annotated as a pseudogene. The CDR3 sequence is 16 residues long.

The chain links TRBV28 to TRBJ2-5; possibly TRBD2 for D (6 bases). The CDR3 runs 14 residues. The germline V gene has CDR1 MDHEN and CDR2 SYDVKM. The germline V and J ends were trimmed by 5 bases and 4 bases, with 14 bases remaining between them. The CDR3 coding sequence is TGTGCCAGCAGTCCCGGGACTTTCTCAGAGACCCAGTACTTC. It yields the protein CASSPGTFSETQYF.

The table lists this clone with a count of one. The chain joins TRBV19 to TRBJ2-7, with a tentative D call TRBD1 (5 bases). Germline V lookup: CDR1 LNHDA, CDR2 SQIVND (reference sequence). The CDR3 is made up of 15 amino acids. V was shortened by 3 bases and J by 4 bases, with 16 bases between the two germline ends. In DNA, the CDR3 is TGTGCCAGTAGTATTCGCCAGGGCGAACTTTACGAGCAGTACTTC. Protein: CASSIRQGELYEQYF. Together with reference TRBV19 and TRBJ2-7, the CDR3 gives the full variable domain: DGGITQSPKYLFRKEGQNVTLSCEQNLNHDAMYWYRQDPGQGLRLIYYSQIVNDFQKGDIAEGYSVSREKKESFPLTVTSAQKNPTAFYLCASSIRQGELYEQYFGPGTRLTVT.

The genes are TRBV15 and TRBJ1-5; D is unclear. The germline gives CDR1 LNHNV, CDR2 YYDKDF (reference sequence). The CDR3 is made up of 15 amino acids. Trimming removed 1 base at V and 2 bases at J, with 9 bases between. The CDR3 nucleotides are TGTGCCACCAGCAGAGCACGGGAGGGCAATCAGCCCCAGCATTTT. It translates to CATSRAREGNQPQHF.

This chain connects TRBV28 to TRBJ2-7, with a tentative D call TRBD2 (5 bases). The CDR3 covers 12 residues. Trimming cost V 6 bases and J 9 bases, with 15 bases left between them. The germline V gene encodes CDR1 MDHEN and CDR2 SYDVKM. The CDR3 nucleotides are TGTGCCAGCAGAAGGACGGGTCGGGGGCAGTACTTC. It translates to CASRRTGRGQYF.

This chain links TRBV5-1 with TRBJ2-3; 11 bases match TRBD2. CDR1 and CDR2 from the germline V gene are SGHRS and YFSETQ. The CDR3 spans 21 residues. With V trimmed by 4 bases and J by 6 bases, 25 bases remained unmatched. In nucleotides, the CDR3 is TGCGCCAGCAGCCCTGTTGGGCACATTGGGGATACTAGCGGGAGTGGCGATACGCAGTATTTT. It encodes CASSPVGHIGDTSGSGDTQYF.

V gene TRBV11-2 combines with J gene TRBJ2-7, with D unclear. The CDR3 extends over 15 amino acids. Per the germline V gene, CDR1 is SGHAT and CDR2 is FQNNGV. The V end was cut by 5 bases, the J end by 0 bases, with 14 bases between. For the CDR3, the DNA is TGTGCCAGCAGCGCCCCGGTCTACCTCTCCTACGAGCAGTACTTC. It is translated as CASSAPVYLSYEQYF.